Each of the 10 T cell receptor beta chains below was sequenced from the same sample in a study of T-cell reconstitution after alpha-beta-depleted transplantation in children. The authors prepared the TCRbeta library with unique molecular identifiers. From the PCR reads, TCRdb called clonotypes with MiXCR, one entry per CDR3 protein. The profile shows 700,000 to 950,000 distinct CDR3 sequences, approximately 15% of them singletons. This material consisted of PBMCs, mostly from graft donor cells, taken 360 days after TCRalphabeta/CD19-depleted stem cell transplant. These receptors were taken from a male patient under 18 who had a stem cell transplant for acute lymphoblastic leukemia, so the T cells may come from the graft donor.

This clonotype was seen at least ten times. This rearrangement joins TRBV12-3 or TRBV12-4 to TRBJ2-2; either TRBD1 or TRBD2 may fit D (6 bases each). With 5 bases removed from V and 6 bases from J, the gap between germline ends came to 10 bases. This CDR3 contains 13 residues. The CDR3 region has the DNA TGTGCCAGCAGTCCGAGGGGGGCCGGGGAGCTGTTTTTT. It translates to CASSPRGAGELFF.

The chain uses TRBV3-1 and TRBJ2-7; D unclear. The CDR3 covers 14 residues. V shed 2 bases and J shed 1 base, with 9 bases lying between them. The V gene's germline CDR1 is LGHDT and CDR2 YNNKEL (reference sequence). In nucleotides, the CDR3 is TGTGCCAGCAGCCAATCAACGATTTCCTACGAGCAGTACTTC. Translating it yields CASSQSTISYEQYF.

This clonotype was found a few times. In DNA, the CDR3 is TGTGCCAGCAGCTCGACCGGGACTAGCGGGAGGGCCCCCGATACGCAGTATTTT. It codes for CASSSTGTSGRAPDTQYF. This rearrangement joins TRBV7-3 to TRBJ2-3, with 16 bases fitting TRBD2. J lost 6 bases, V lost 4 bases, and 10 bases had no gene match. Germline CDR1 reads SGHTA; CDR2 reads FQGTGA. The CDR3 loop spans 18 amino acids.

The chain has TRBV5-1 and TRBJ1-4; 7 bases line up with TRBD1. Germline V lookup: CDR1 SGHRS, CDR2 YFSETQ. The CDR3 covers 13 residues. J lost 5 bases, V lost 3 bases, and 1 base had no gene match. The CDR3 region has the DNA TGCGCCAGCAGCTCAGGGGGAAATGAAAAACTGTTTTTT. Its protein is CASSSGGNEKLFF.

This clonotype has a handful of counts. The CDR3 DNA is TGTGCCACCAGCAGAGATAGGGGTGCGTCGGAGGGGGGCGAGCAGTACTTC. Translation gives CATSRDRGASEGGEQYF. V is TRBV15 and J is TRBJ2-7; perhaps D is TRBD1 or TRBD2 (6 bases each). The CDR3 contains 17 residues. Per the germline V gene, CDR1 is LNHNV and CDR2 is YYDKDF (reference sequence). V lost 0 bases and J 6 bases, leaving 21 bases between the germline ends.

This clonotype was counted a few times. Here the CDR3 reads CASSQPTGLAGVIQYF. For the CDR3, the DNA is TGCGCCAGCAGCCAACCCACAGGACTAGCGGGAGTCATTCAGTACTTC. The chain carries TRBV4-1 and TRBJ2-4, with TRBD2 identical over 13 bases. The CDR3 runs 16 residues. CDR1 is MGHRA, CDR2 YSYEKL, per germline. V lost 2 bases to trimming and J lost 9 bases; unmatched junction nucleotides: 7.

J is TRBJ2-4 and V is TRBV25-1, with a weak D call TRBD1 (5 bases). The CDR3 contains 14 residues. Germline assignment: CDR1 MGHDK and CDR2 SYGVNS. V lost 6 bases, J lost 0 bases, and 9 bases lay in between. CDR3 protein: CASSRQGAKNIQYF. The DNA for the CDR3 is TGTGCCAGCAGCCGGCAGGGAGCCAAAAACATTCAGTACTTC.

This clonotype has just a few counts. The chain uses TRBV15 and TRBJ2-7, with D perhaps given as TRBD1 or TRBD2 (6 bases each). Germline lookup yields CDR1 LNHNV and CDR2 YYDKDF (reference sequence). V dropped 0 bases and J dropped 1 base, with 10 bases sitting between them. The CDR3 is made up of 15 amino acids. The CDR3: CATSRDGGPSYEQYF. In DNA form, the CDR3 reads TGTGCCACCAGCAGAGACGGGGGCCCGTCCTACGAGCAGTACTTC.

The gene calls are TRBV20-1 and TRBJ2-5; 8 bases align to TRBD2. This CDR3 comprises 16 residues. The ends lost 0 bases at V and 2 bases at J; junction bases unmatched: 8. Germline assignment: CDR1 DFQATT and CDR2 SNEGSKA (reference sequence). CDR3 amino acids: CSARDPYGGRQETQYF. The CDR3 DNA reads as TGCAGTGCTAGAGACCCCTATGGCGGGAGGCAAGAGACCCAGTACTTC.

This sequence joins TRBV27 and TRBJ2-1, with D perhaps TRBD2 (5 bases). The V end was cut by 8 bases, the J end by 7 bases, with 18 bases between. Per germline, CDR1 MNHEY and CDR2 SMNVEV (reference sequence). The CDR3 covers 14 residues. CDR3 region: CASAPLAGWNEQFF. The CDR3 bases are TGTGCCAGCGCTCCGCTAGCCGGATGGAATGAGCAGTTCTTC.